This entry lists 3 T cell receptor beta chains sequenced from one sample in a study of OX40 agonist ivuxolimab in advanced cancers. The protocol was immunoSEQ multiplex PCR, while the TCRdb copy is restricted to in-frame clones and leaves out a portion. This sample carries about 63,000 clones, around 91% of them seen once, and the ten largest clones take about a tenth. The sample here was CD4+ or CD8+ T cells sorted from blood, taken in a trial of the OX40 agonist ivuxolimab. The receptors were sampled from an adult with an advanced solid tumor such as melanoma, head and neck, liver or kidney cancer.

V gene TRBV28 combines with J gene TRBJ1-2; D not resolved. CDR1 is MDHEN, CDR2 SYDVKM, per germline. V lost 5 bases, J lost 4 bases, and 11 bases lay in between. The length of the CDR3 is 13 residues. The DNA of the CDR3 is TGTGCCAGCAGTCTCGACCCAACCTATGGCTACACCTTC. It encodes CASSLDPTYGYTF.

The gene calls are TRBV11-3 and TRBJ2-2, with 8 bases that match TRBD1. This CDR3 spans 14 amino acids. Germline V lookup: CDR1 SGHNT, CDR2 YENEEA. Trimming took 5 bases from V and 5 from J; bases not matched to a gene: 4. DNA for the CDR3: TGTGCCAGCAGCGCAGGGGGCCGTACCGGGGAGCTGTTTTTT. Amino acids: CASSAGGRTGELFF.

J is TRBJ2-3 and V is TRBV28, with D possibly matching TRBD2 (6 bases). Deletions cut 6 bases from V and 0 bases from J, with 10 bases between. The CDR3 contains 14 residues. Germline CDR1 is MDHEN and CDR2 is SYDVKM. The CDR3 DNA reads TGTGCCAGCAGCCGCGGGGTTAGCACAGATACGCAGTATTTT. Its protein product is CASSRGVSTDTQYF.